Listed below are T cell receptor beta chains from one sample, sequenced in a study of CD4+ T cells in melanoma. Here immunoSEQ multiplex PCR was the method, and the copy in TCRdb shows in-frame clones only, minus some. The sample records about 50,000 clones, 80% to 90% being singletons. The sequenced material came from peripheral blood. These TCRs come from a human donor with melanoma. CDR3s include the opening cysteine and the closing phenylalanine or tryptophan. A D gene is named only where the DNA matches it firmly. A clone size is listed for some rows: how often the clone was seen (once, few, many), or a class if it is expanded.

clone_size d_call j_call cdr3_length v_call cdr3_aa cdr3_nt
- - TRBJ1-2 12 TRBV7-3 CASSSDGYGYTF TGTGCCAGCAGCTCAGATGGCTATGGCTACACCTTC
- TRBD1 TRBJ1-1 16 TRBV5-6 CASSWGTGGRDTEAFF TGTGCCAGCAGCTGGGGGACAGGGGGCAGAGACACTGAAGCTTTCTTT
- - TRBJ2-5 15 TRBV6-1 CASSEVPTRQETQYF TGTGCCAGCAGTGAAGTCCCGACGCGGCAAGAGACCCAGTACTTC
once - TRBJ2-7 14 TRBV9 CASSDSLQGSEQYF TGTGCCAGCAGCGACAGCCTGCAGGGTTCCGAGCAGTACTTC
- TRBD1 TRBJ2-7 15 TRBV19 CASSPRTGFSYEQYF TGTGCCAGTAGTCCAAGGACAGGATTCTCCTACGAGCAGTACTTC
- TRBD1 TRBJ2-1 16 TRBV7-2 CASSLEGTANYNEQFF TGTGCCAGCAGCTTAGAAGGGACAGCCAACTACAATGAGCAGTTCTTC
- TRBD1 TRBJ2-6 18 TRBV9 CASSPRDSTNSGANVLTF TGTGCCAGCAGCCCCCGGGACAGTACCAACTCTGGGGCCAACGTCCTGACTTTC
- - TRBJ1-2 12 TRBV2 CASSQGGHGYTF TGTGCCAGCTCCCAGGGAGGCCATGGCTACACCTTC
once - TRBJ1-5 19 TRBV19 CASSITTLGRGGGNQPQHF TGTGCCAGTAGTATAACCACCCTCGGCAGGGGAGGAGGCAATCAGCCCCAGCATTTT
- TRBD2 TRBJ2-1 15 TRBV7-6 CASSLATRGGNEQFF TGTGCCAGCAGCTTAGCGACGCGGGGGGGTAATGAGCAGTTCTTC
- TRBD2 TRBJ2-1 14 TRBV19 CATVRGGSYNEQFF TGTGCCACTGTGCGGGGGGGGTCCTACAATGAGCAGTTCTTC
- - TRBJ1-1 13 TRBV9 CASSRRVNTEAFF TGTGCCAGCAGCAGAAGAGTAAACACTGAAGCTTTCTTT
- - TRBJ2-5 14 TRBV5-1 CASSPPGTQETQYF TGCGCCAGCAGCCCACCTGGTACACAAGAGACCCAGTACTTC
- - TRBJ1-2 14 TRBV9 CASSVALGNYGYTF TGTGCCAGCAGCGTAGCTCTGGGGAACTATGGCTACACCTTC
- TRBD2 TRBJ2-3 17 TRBV5-1 CASSLVAAGGITDTQYF TGCGCCAGCAGCTTGGTCGCGGCGGGGGGTATCACAGATACGCAGTATTTT
- - TRBJ2-5 15 TRBV7-9 CASSLVMADKETQYF TGTGCCAGCAGCTTAGTGATGGCTGATAAAGAGACCCAGTACTTC
- - TRBJ2-1 12 TRBV28 CASSLEFYEQFF TGTGCCAGCAGTTTAGAGTTCTATGAGCAGTTCTTC
- TRBD2 TRBJ2-1 14 TRBV4-1 CASSRTLLTSGQFF TGCGCCAGCAGCCGGACCCTCCTGACTAGCGGGCAGTTCTTC
- TRBD1 TRBJ2-1 13 TRBV6-5 CASRTGGGNEQFF TGTGCCAGCCGAACAGGGGGCGGCAATGAGCAGTTCTTC
- - TRBJ2-5 10 TRBV2 CASSEETQYF TGTGCCAGTAGTGAAGAGACCCAGTACTTC
- - TRBJ1-2 14 TRBV6-5 CASSTGQGGYGYTF TGTGCCAGCAGTACAGGGCAGGGAGGCTATGGCTACACCTTC
- - TRBJ1-2 14 TRBV5-4 CASSLRWGGFGYTF TGTGCCAGCAGCTTGAGGTGGGGGGGATTCGGCTACACCTTC
- - TRBJ2-5 13 TRBV15 CATLLGGHETQYF TGTGCCACCTTACTAGGCGGGCACGAGACCCAGTACTTC
hyperexpanded - TRBJ1-4 16 TRBV6-5 CASSYYPRTVTEKLFF TGTGCCAGCAGTTACTACCCCCGGACAGTTACAGAAAAACTGTTTTTT
- - TRBJ2-1 14 TRBV15 CATSRDGMFNEQFF TGTGCCACCAGCAGAGATGGAATGTTTAATGAGCAGTTCTTC
- - TRBJ2-7 12 TRBV2 CASSASNYEQYF TGTGCCAGCAGTGCCAGCAACTACGAGCAGTACTTC
- - TRBJ1-2 15 TRBV27 CASSLSYRDLGGYTF TGTGCCAGCAGTTTATCCTACAGGGATTTAGGAGGCTACACCTTC
- - TRBJ2-7 13 TRBV29-1 CSVGGDSGLEQYF TGCAGCGTTGGGGGGGACAGCGGCCTCGAGCAGTACTTC
- - TRBJ2-2 13 TRBV19 CATADTNTGELFF TGTGCCACAGCCGATACGAACACCGGGGAGCTGTTTTTT
- TRBD2 TRBJ2-3 15 TRBV6-5 CASRRTSGGADTQYF TGTGCCAGCAGAAGGACTAGCGGGGGAGCAGATACGCAGTATTTT
- TRBD2 TRBJ2-7 16 TRBV7-6 CASSTSGGRSSYEQYF TGTGCCAGCAGCACTAGCGGGGGAAGATCTTCCTACGAGCAGTACTTC
- - TRBJ2-7 12 TRBV5-1 CASSSETYEQYF TGCGCCAGCAGCTCCGAAACCTACGAGCAGTACTTC
- TRBD1 TRBJ2-3 13 TRBV19 CATGQGHTDTQYF TGTGCCACCGGACAGGGTCACACAGATACGCAGTATTTT
- - TRBJ2-4 16 TRBV19 CASSIRDRDGKNIQYF TGTGCCAGTAGTATCAGGGACCGTGACGGTAAAAACATTCAGTACTTC
- - TRBJ2-1 15 TRBV5-4 CASSLEGRSYNEQFF TGTGCCAGCAGCTTGGAAGGCCGAAGCTACAATGAGCAGTTCTTC
- - TRBJ2-2 18 TRBV7-9 CASSLGIVAGDNAGELFF TGTGCCAGCAGCTTGGGTATCGTGGCAGGGGACAACGCCGGGGAGCTGTTTTTT
- - TRBJ2-7 14 TRBV27 CASSLGGAHYEQYF TGTGCCAGCAGTTTGGGGGGGGCCCACTACGAGCAGTACTTC
once TRBD2 TRBJ2-1 17 TRBV4-2 CASSQDEGLAGRDEQFF TGTGCCAGCAGCCAAGATGAGGGACTAGCGGGACGGGATGAGCAGTTCTTC
- TRBD2 TRBJ2-7 15 TRBV18 CASSPPSGGAGEQYF TGTGCCAGCTCACCACCAAGCGGGGGGGCTGGCGAGCAGTACTTC
- - TRBJ1-2 12 TRBV27 CASRSWNYGYTF TGTGCCAGCAGGTCATGGAACTATGGCTACACCTTC
- - TRBJ1-1 13 TRBV5-4 CASSLVLGTEAFF TGTGCCAGCAGCTTGGTTCTGGGAACTGAAGCTTTCTTT
- - TRBJ1-4 14 TRBV13 CASSLRGPNEKLFF TGTGCCAGCAGCCTCAGGGGCCCTAATGAAAAACTGTTTTTT
- - TRBJ2-3 16 TRBV11-2 CASSYLIGPSTDTQYF TGTGCCAGCAGCTATCTTATCGGGCCAAGCACAGATACGCAGTATTTT
- - TRBJ1-1 13 TRBV11-3 CASSVGWDTEAFF TGTGCCAGCAGCGTCGGGTGGGACACTGAAGCTTTCTTT
- TRBD1 TRBJ1-1 17 TRBV7-9 CASSLRGGQQMNTEAFF TGTGCCAGCAGCTTAAGGGGGGGACAGCAGATGAACACTGAAGCTTTCTTT
few - TRBJ2-7 14 TRBV7-9 CASSLEGFTYEQYF TGTGCCAGCAGCTTAGAAGGGTTCACCTACGAGCAGTACTTC
- TRBD1 TRBJ2-5 14 TRBV28 CASSSGGVGETQYF TGTGCCAGCAGCTCAGGGGGTGTCGGAGAGACCCAGTACTTC
- - TRBJ1-1 15 TRBV6-5 CASSYGVDWNTEAFF TGTGCCAGCAGTTACGGGGTGGACTGGAACACTGAAGCTTTCTTT
- - TRBJ2-4 12 TRBV19 CASSFWGDIQYF TGTGCCAGTAGTTTTTGGGGGGACATTCAGTACTTC
once - TRBJ2-7 15 TRBV6-5 CASSLRHGDSYEQYF TGTGCCAGCAGCCTAAGACACGGGGACTCCTACGAGCAGTACTTC
- TRBD1 TRBJ2-7 17 TRBV4-1 CASSQPLSRGRGHEQYF TGCGCCAGCAGCCAACCATTATCCCGGGGCAGGGGGCACGAGCAGTACTTC
- - TRBJ2-7 14 TRBV6-1 CASSGWDQTYEQYF TGTGCCAGCAGTGGGTGGGACCAAACCTACGAGCAGTACTTC
- TRBD1 TRBJ1-1 16 TRBV7-9 CASSTGTRGQDTEAFF TGTGCCAGCAGCACAGGAACCAGGGGGCAGGACACTGAAGCTTTCTTT
- - TRBJ2-7 15 TRBV7-9 CASSLNLGLRVEQYF TGTGCCAGCAGCTTAAATTTGGGATTACGCGTCGAGCAGTACTTC
- - TRBJ2-1 13 TRBV18 CASSPQNNNEQFF TGTGCCAGCTCACCGCAAAACAACAATGAGCAGTTCTTC
- TRBD1 TRBJ1-1 17 TRBV5-1 CASSLGTGRGIDTEAFF TGCGCCAGCAGCTTAGGGACAGGCAGGGGGATTGACACTGAAGCTTTCTTT
- TRBD1 TRBJ2-2 17 TRBV19 CASSTGTGGGFAGELFF TGTGCCAGTAGTACCGGGACAGGGGGTGGTTTCGCCGGGGAGCTGTTTTTT
- - TRBJ1-2 14 TRBV7-9 CASSEETANYGYTF TGTGCCAGCAGCGAAGAGACAGCTAACTATGGCTACACCTTC
- TRBD2 TRBJ2-2 16 TRBV4-1 CASSQGTSGVTGELFF TGCGCCAGCAGCCAAGGTACTAGCGGGGTCACCGGGGAGCTGTTTTTT
- TRBD2 TRBJ2-2 16 TRBV10-3 CAISPSSGRNTGELFF TGTGCCATCAGTCCCTCTAGCGGGAGGAACACCGGGGAGCTGTTTTTT